One sample yielded the 5 T cell receptor beta chains listed below, sequenced in a study of control samples from healthy donors and cancer patients. The assay was immunoSEQ multiplex PCR, and TCRdb's table has in-frame clones only and misses some. The sample includes 6,500 to 7,000 clones, over 60% of them seen just once. The specimen sequenced was formalin-fixed, paraffin-embedded tissue. The receptors here all came from a male donor with melanoma.

The genes are TRBV11-2 and TRBJ1-4, with a possible D match to TRBD1 (6 bases). This CDR3 region has 14 residues. The germline CDR1 and CDR2 sequences are SGHAT and FQNNGV. Trimming left V 5 bases short and J 5 bases short, with 12 bases between. The CDR3 spells CASSPRTVNEKLFF. CDR3 sequence (DNA): TGTGCCAGCAGCCCCAGGACAGTCAATGAAAAACTGTTTTTT.

Only one count was recorded for this clone. The chain recombines TRBV6-5 with TRBJ2-1; D gene unclear. Germline-derived CDR1 and CDR2 are MNHEY and SVGAGI. CDR3 length equals 15 residues. With 5 bases removed from V and 2 bases from J, the gap between germline ends came to 13 bases. The CDR3 here is CASSPAMRTYNEQFF. For the CDR3, the DNA is TGTGCCAGCAGTCCTGCTATGCGGACCTACAATGAGCAGTTCTTC.

The chain joins TRBV7-9 to TRBJ1-6; D call uncertain. The germline V and J ends were trimmed by 5 bases and 6 bases, with 14 bases remaining between them. This CDR3 comprises 15 residues. Germline CDR1 and CDR2: SEHNR and FQNEAQ (reference sequence). In DNA, the CDR3 is TGTGCCAGCAGCCAATCCTTTAGGGTTAATTCACCCCTCCACTTT. Protein: CASSQSFRVNSPLHF.

The chain carries TRBV30 and TRBJ2-3; D is possibly TRBD1 (5 bases). Trimming left V 4 bases short and J 7 bases short, with 15 bases between. The CDR3 covers 13 residues. Looked up from germline, CDR1 is GTSNPN and CDR2 is SVGIG (reference sequence). The CDR3 protein is CAWMQGVRNTQYF. CDR3 in DNA: TGTGCCTGGATGCAGGGTGTTAGGAATACGCAGTATTTT. The whole variable domain, remainder taken from reference TRBV30 and TRBJ2-3, is SQTIHQWPATLVQPVGSPLSLECTVEGTSNPNLYWYRQAAGRGLQLLFYSVGIGQISSEVPQNLSASRPQDRQFILSSKKLLLSDSGFYLCAWMQGVRNTQYFGPGTRLTVL.

The rearrangement uses TRBV11-2 and TRBJ2-5, with TRBD2 as a possible D gene (5 bases). This CDR3 is built from 14 residues. Per germline, CDR1 SGHAT and CDR2 FQNNGV. The V end was cut by 2 bases, the J end by 7 bases, with 14 bases between. The CDR3 loop is CASSLSSGYGTQYF. The CDR3 DNA is TGTGCCAGCAGCTTAAGTTCGGGGTACGGGACCCAGTACTTC.